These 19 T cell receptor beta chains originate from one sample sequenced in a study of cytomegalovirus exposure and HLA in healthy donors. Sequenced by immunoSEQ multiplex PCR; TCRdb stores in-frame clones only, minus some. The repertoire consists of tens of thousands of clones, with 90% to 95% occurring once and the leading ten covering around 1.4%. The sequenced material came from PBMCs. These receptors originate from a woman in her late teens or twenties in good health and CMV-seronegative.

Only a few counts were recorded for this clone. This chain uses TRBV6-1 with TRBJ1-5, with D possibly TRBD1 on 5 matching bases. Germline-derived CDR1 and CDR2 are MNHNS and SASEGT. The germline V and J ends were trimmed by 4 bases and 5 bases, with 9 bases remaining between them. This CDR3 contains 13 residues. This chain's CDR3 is CASSADSHQPQHF. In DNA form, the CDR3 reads TGTGCCAGCAGTGCCGACAGTCATCAGCCCCAGCATTTT.

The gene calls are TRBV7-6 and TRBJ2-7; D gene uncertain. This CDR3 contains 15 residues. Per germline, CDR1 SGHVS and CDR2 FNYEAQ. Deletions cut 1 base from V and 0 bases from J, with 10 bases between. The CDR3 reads CASSLEAAASYEQYF. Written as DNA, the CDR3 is TGTGCCAGCAGCTTAGAGGCGGCCGCCTCCTACGAGCAGTACTTC.

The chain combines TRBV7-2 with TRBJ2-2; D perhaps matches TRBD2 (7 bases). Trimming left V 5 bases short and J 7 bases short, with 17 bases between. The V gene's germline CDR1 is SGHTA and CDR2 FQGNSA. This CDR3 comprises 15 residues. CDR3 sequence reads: CASSHRGAKFGELFF. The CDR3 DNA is TGTGCCAGCAGCCACCGGGGGGCGAAATTCGGGGAGCTGTTTTTT. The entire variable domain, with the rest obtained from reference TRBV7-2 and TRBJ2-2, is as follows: GAGVSQSPSNKVTEKGKDVELRCDPISGHTALYWYRQSLGQGLEFLIYFQGNSAPDKSGLPSDRFSAERTGGSVSTLTIQRTQQEDSAVYLCASSHRGAKFGELFFGEGSRLTVL.

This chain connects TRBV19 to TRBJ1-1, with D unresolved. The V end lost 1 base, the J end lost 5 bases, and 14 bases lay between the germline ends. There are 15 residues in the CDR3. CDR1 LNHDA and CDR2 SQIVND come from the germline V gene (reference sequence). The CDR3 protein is CASSIVRAGKTEAFF. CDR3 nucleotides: TGTGCCAGTAGTATAGTAAGGGCGGGGAAAACTGAAGCTTTCTTT.

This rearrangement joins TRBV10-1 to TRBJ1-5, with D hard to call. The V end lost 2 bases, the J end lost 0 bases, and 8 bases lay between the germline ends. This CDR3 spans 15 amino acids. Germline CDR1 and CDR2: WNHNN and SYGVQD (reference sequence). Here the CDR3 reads CASSEPGYSNQPQHF. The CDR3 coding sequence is TGCGCCAGCAGTGAGCCGGGGTATAGCAATCAGCCCCAGCATTTT.

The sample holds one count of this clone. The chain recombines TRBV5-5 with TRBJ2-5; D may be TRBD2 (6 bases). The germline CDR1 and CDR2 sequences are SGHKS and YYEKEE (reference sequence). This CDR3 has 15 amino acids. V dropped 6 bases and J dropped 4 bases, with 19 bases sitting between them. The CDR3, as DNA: TGTGCCAGCACCCCCACTGGTGGAGGGTCAGAGACCCAGTACTTC. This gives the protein CASTPTGGGSETQYF.

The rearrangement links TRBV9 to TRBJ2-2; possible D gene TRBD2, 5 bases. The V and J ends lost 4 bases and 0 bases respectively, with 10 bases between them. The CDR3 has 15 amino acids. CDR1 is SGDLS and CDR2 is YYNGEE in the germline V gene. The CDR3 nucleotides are TGTGCCAGCAGCTTTAGCGCGACGAACACCGGGGAGCTGTTTTTT. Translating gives CASSFSATNTGELFF.

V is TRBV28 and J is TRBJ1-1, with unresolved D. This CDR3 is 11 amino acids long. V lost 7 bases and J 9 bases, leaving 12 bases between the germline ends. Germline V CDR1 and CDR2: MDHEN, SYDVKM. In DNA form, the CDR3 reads TGTGCCAGCACCACCCTCGAGCAAGCTTTCTTT. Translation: CASTTLEQAFF. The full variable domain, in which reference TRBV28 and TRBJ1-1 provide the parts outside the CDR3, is DVKVTQSSRYLVKRTGEKVFLECVQDMDHENMFWYRQDPGLGLRLIYFSYDVKMKEKGDIPEGYSVSREKKERFSLILESASTNQTSMYLCASTTLEQAFFGQGTRLTVV.

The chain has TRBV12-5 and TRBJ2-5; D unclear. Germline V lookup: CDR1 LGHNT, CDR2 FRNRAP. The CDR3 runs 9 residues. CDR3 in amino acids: CVWRETQYF. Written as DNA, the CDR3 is TGTGTTTGGCGGGAGACCCAGTACTTC.

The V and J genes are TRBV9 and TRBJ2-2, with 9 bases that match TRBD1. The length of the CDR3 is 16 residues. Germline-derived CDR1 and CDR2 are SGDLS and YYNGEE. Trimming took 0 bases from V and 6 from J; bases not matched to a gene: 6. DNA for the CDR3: TGTGCCAGCAGCGTAGAGGGACAGGGTATTTCCGGGGAGCTGTTTTTT. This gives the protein CASSVEGQGISGELFF.

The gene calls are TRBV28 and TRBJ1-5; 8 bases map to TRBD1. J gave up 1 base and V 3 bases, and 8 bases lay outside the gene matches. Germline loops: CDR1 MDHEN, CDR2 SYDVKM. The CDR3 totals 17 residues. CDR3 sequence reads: CASSFSLDRASNQPQHF. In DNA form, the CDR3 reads TGTGCCAGCAGTTTTTCCCTGGACAGGGCGAGCAATCAGCCCCAGCATTTT. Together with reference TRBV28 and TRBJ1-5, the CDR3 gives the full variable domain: DVKVTQSSRYLVKRTGEKVFLECVQDMDHENMFWYRQDPGLGLRLIYFSYDVKMKEKGDIPEGYSVSREKKERFSLILESASTNQTSMYLCASSFSLDRASNQPQHFGDGTRLSIL.

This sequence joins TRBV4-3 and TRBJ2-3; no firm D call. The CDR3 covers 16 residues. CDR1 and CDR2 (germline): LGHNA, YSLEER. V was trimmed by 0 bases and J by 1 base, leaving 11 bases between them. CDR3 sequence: CASSQDLPRGTDTQYF. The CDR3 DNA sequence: TGCGCCAGCAGCCAAGATCTCCCTCGGGGCACAGATACGCAGTATTTT.

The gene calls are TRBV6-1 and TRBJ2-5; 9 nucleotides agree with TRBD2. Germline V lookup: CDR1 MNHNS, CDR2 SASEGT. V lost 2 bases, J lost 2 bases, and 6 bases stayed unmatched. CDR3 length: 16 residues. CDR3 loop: CASSETAGGVQETQYF. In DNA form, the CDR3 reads TGTGCCAGCAGTGAAACGGCGGGGGGGGTACAAGAGACCCAGTACTTC.

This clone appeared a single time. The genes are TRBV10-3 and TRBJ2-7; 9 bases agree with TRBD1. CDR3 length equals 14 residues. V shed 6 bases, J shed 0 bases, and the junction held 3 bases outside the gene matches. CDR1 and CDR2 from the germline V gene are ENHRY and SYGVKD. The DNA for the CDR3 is TGTGCCATCAGGACAGGGGGGAGCTCCTACGAGCAGTACTTC. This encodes CAIRTGGSSYEQYF.

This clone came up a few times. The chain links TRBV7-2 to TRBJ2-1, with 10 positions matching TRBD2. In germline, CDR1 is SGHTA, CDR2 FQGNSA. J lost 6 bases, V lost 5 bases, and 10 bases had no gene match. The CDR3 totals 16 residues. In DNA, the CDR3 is TGTGCCAGCAGCCCCCTTCCTAGCGGGAGTGGCAATGAGCAGTTCTTC. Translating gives CASSPLPSGSGNEQFF.

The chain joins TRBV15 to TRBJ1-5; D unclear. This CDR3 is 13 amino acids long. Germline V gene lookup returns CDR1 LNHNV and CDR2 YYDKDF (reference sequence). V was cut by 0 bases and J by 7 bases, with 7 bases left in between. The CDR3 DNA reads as TGTGCCACCAGCAGAGATGGCGGCCAGCCCCAGCATTTT. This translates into CATSRDGGQPQHF.

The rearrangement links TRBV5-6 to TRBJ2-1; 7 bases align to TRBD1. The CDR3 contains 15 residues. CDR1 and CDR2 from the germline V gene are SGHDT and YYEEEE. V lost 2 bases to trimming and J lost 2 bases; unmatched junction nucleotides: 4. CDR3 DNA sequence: TGTGCCAGCAGCTTTCGGGACAGAACCTACAATGAGCAGTTCTTC. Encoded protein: CASSFRDRTYNEQFF.

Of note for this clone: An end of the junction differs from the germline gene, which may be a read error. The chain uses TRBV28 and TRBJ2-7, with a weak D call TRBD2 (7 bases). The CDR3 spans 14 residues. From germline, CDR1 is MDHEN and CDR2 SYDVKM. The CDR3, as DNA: TGTGCCAGCAGTTTATGGGAGGGGGGGGATTCGAAGAACTTC. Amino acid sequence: CASSLWEGGDSKNF.

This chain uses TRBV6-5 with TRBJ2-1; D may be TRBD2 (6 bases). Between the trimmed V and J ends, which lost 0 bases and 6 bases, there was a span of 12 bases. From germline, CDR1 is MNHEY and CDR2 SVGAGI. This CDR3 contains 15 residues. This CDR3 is CASSYSSGVGNEQFF. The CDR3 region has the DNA TGTGCCAGCAGTTACTCCTCGGGAGTGGGCAATGAGCAGTTCTTC.